This T cell receptor beta chain was captured by sequencing in a study of T-cell memory formation after mild COVID-19. Study at large: The study found TCR clusters largely donor specific.

This clonotype has only a few counts. Its antigen remains unknown. V dropped 7 bases and J dropped 6 bases, with 9 bases sitting between them. The CDR3 loop spans 11 amino acids. TCRdb redid the calling of the 5' RACE reads with MiXCR, one entry per CDR3 protein. The table lists 200,000 to 300,000 distinct CDR3 sequences, roughly 9.4% of them singletons. Study-level points and caveats: Within pre-infection memory, some responding clones were found, suggesting cross-reactive memory joined. Contracting clones from day 15 to 85 showed balanced CD4/CD8; later expanders favored CD4+. Whether second-wave clones peaking at day 37 were SARS-CoV-2 specific went unconfirmed.

The TCR comes from a man between 18 and 29 years old who had mild COVID-19 (a few samples of this study predate the infection). Cell type and time point are not known. Sequencing was done on a sample of PBMCs or a T cell subset sorted from them (not recorded which). The chain combines TRBV12-3 or TRBV12-4 with TRBJ1-2; D possibly corresponds to TRBD1 (5 bases). The CDR3 DNA sequence: TGTGCCAGCACCCAGGGTAATGGCTACACCTTC. It is translated as CASTQGNGYTF.